Below, 28 T cell receptor beta chains from the same sample are listed, as sequenced in a study of metastatic and nonmetastatic thyroid tumors. TCRdb re-called clones via MiXCR from the PCR reads. The repertoire holds around 61,000 clones, with 25% to 35% as singletons. The entire patient cohort was treatment-naive prior to thyroid surgery. The specimen was blood. These TCRs come from a female donor with papillary thyroid cancer or a benign thyroid nodule (not recorded which). Some clones in this sample may be carry-over from other donors' samples.

This clone was seen more than once but under ten times. The rearrangement uses TRBV19 and TRBJ2-1; the D gene could be TRBD1 or TRBD2 (5 bases each). Per the germline V gene, CDR1 is LNHDA and CDR2 is SQIVND (reference sequence). This CDR3 is 15 amino acids long. V lost 5 bases, J lost 4 bases, and 15 bases lay in between. The CDR3 reads CASSRTRGGYNEQFF. The CDR3 region has the DNA TGTGCCAGTAGTCGAACTAGGGGCGGTTACAATGAGCAGTTCTTC.

The V call is TRBV6-2 or TRBV6-3, the J call TRBJ2-7; 10 nucleotides line up with TRBD2. In germline, CDR1 is MNHEY, CDR2 SVGEGT. The ends lost 2 bases at V and 5 bases at J; junction bases unmatched: 3. The CDR3 totals 14 residues. The CDR3 loop is CASSYQRGGHEQYF. The CDR3 DNA reads as TGTGCCAGCAGTTACCAGCGGGGGGGGCACGAGCAGTACTTC.

This clone was seen more than once but under ten times. This chain connects TRBV27 to TRBJ1-3, with TRBD1 identical over 8 bases. V dropped 4 bases and J dropped 1; count of bases not matched to a gene: 3. The CDR3 is 15 amino acids. Germline loops: CDR1 MNHEY, CDR2 SMNVEV (reference sequence). CDR3 loop: CASSYDRGSGNTIYF. CDR3 nucleotide sequence: TGTGCCAGCAGTTACGACAGGGGATCTGGAAACACCATATATTTT.

This chain connects TRBV12-5 to TRBJ2-7; 11 nucleotides agree with TRBD1. CDR3 size: 14 residues. V shed 1 base, J shed 9 bases, and the junction held 5 bases outside the gene matches. The V gene's germline CDR1 is LGHNT and CDR2 FRNRAP. The CDR3 DNA reads TGTGCTAGTGGTTTGGGGACAGGGGGCGACGGGCAGTACTTC. Protein: CASGLGTGGDGQYF.

The chain has TRBV6-2 or TRBV6-3 and TRBJ2-5; D is unresolved. The CDR3 is made up of 10 amino acids. Germline V gene sequence: CDR1 MNHEY, CDR2 SVGEGT. V lost 6 bases and J lost 14, with 13 bases in between. The CDR3 is CASRQGTPYF. The CDR3 nucleotides are TGTGCCAGCAGACAAGGAACCCCATACTTC.

This chain uses TRBV5-8 with TRBJ2-7; D is unclear. The length of the CDR3 is 14 residues. With 5 bases removed from V and 0 bases from J, the gap between germline ends came to 12 bases. Germline CDR1 reads SGHTS; CDR2 reads YDEGEE. This CDR3 is CASRLDGSSYEQYF. For the CDR3, the DNA is TGTGCCAGCAGACTGGACGGCAGCTCCTACGAGCAGTACTTC.

In this sample, this clone turned up a few times. The V and J genes are TRBV6-2 or TRBV6-3 and TRBJ2-1, with D perhaps given as TRBD1 or TRBD2 (6 bases each). V was clipped by 10 bases and J by 8 bases, with 27 bases between them. Germline lookup yields CDR1 MNHEY and CDR2 SVGEGT. CDR3 length: 16 amino acids. CDR3 nucleotides: TGTGCCATCCAGTGGGGGATGGAGGGGGAAAACGATGAGCAGTTCTTC. This codes for CAIQWGMEGENDEQFF.

By proportion, this clone is medium-sized. The V call is TRBV25-1, the J call TRBJ2-3; D may match TRBD1 or TRBD2 (5 bases each). CDR1 and CDR2 (germline): MGHDK, SYGVNS. The V and J ends lost 2 bases and 4 bases respectively, with 7 bases between them. The CDR3 loop spans 13 amino acids. The CDR3 DNA follows: TGTGCCAGCAGTGAAGGGACGGCAGATACGCAGTATTTT. Translating it yields CASSEGTADTQYF.

V usage is TRBV6-1 and J usage is TRBJ1-6, with 8 bases fitting TRBD1. This CDR3 spans 13 amino acids. V shed 11 bases, J shed 10 bases, and the junction held 10 bases outside the gene matches. CDR1 MNHNS and CDR2 SASEGT come from the germline V gene. The CDR3 nucleotides are TGTGCCGGGAACGTGGACAGGGCATCACCCCTCCACTTT. Encoded protein: CAGNVDRASPLHF.

This clone was picked up a small number of times. This chain uses TRBV3-1 with TRBJ1-2; TRBD1 might be the D (5 bases). Trimming took off 9 bases at V and 6 bases at J, with 20 bases between the two ends. Germline CDR1 and CDR2: LGHDT and YNNKEL (reference sequence). This CDR3 is built from 14 residues. CDR3 DNA: TGTGCCAGTCGCTTCGCTGGGGGTAAAGATGGCTACACCTTC. This sequence encodes CASRFAGGKDGYTF.

This clone was recorded a few times. J is TRBJ1-2 and V is TRBV6-1, with D perhaps matching TRBD1 (5 bases). V lost 2 bases and J 5 bases, leaving 9 bases between the germline ends. This CDR3 comprises 13 residues. CDR1 and CDR2 from the germline V gene are MNHNS and SASEGT. CDR3 protein: CASSESPGYGYTF. Written as DNA, the CDR3 is TGTGCCAGCAGTGAATCCCCAGGGTATGGCTACACCTTC.

This clone was counted only a few times. V usage is TRBV28 and J usage is TRBJ2-3; tentative D call: TRBD2 (6 bases). The CDR3 spans 16 residues. V dropped 8 bases and J dropped 6 bases, with 24 bases sitting between them. Germline V gene lookup returns CDR1 MDHEN and CDR2 SYDVKM. CDR3 sequence: CASGITSSEGWDTQYF. The CDR3, as DNA: TGTGCCAGCGGGATTACTAGCTCCGAGGGTTGGGATACGCAGTATTTT.

V and J are TRBV27 and TRBJ2-1, with D perhaps being TRBD1 or TRBD2 (5 bases each). The CDR3 extends over 12 amino acids. Germline V gives CDR1 MNHEY, CDR2 SMNVEV (reference sequence). With 8 bases removed from V and 5 bases from J, the gap between germline ends came to 10 bases. CDR3 loop: CASSMGDNEQFF. CDR3 nucleotide sequence: TGTGCCAGCTCTATGGGGGACAATGAGCAGTTCTTC.

The chain uses TRBV6-6 and TRBJ1-2; 8 nucleotides agree with TRBD1. The CDR3 loop spans 15 amino acids. V trimming: 0 bases; J trimming: 5 bases; junction bases outside the gene matches: 5. Germline loops: CDR1 MNHNY, CDR2 SVGAGI (reference sequence). This CDR3 reads CASSYSRTGLYGYTF. For the CDR3, the DNA is TGTGCCAGCAGTTACTCTAGGACAGGGCTTTATGGCTACACCTTC.

This clone occurred many times. The CDR3 nucleotides read TGTGCCTGGACAGGGGGGTTGGGGACAGATACGCAGTATTTT. It yields the protein CAWTGGLGTDTQYF. The chain joins TRBV30 to TRBJ2-3, with TRBD1 as a possible D gene (7 bases). The CDR3 sequence is 14 residues long. Per the germline V gene, CDR1 is GTSNPN and CDR2 is SVGIG (reference sequence). The V end lost 4 bases, the J end lost 3 bases, and 14 bases lay between the germline ends.

The V gene is TRBV14, the J gene TRBJ2-3; 7 bases line up with TRBD2. Germline V gene lookup returns CDR1 SGHDN and CDR2 FVKESK. The CDR3 consists of 15 residues. V trimming: 5 bases; J trimming: 8 bases; junction bases outside the gene matches: 13. This chain's CDR3 is CASSASPGLKTTQYF. CDR3 in DNA: TGTGCCAGCAGCGCAAGCCCGGGACTAAAGACTACGCAGTATTTT.

The chain uses TRBV19 and TRBJ2-7, with D possibly being TRBD2 (5 bases). Trimming took off 5 bases at V and 0 bases at J, with 17 bases between the two ends. Per the germline V gene, CDR1 is LNHDA and CDR2 is SQIVND (reference sequence). The CDR3 length is 16 residues. The CDR3: CASSAAFSAGSYEQYF. The CDR3 DNA is TGTGCCAGTAGTGCGGCCTTTAGTGCGGGCTCCTACGAGCAGTACTTC.

This chain uses TRBV11-2 with TRBJ2-1, with 9 bases aligning to TRBD2. This CDR3 contains 15 residues. J gave up 5 bases and V 6 bases, and 8 bases lay outside the gene matches. Germline CDR1 is SGHAT and CDR2 is FQNNGV. The CDR3 nucleotides are TGTGCCAGCAGGCCTCCGGGACTAGCCAACAATGAGCAGTTCTTC. Translation: CASRPPGLANNEQFF.

This clone has more than one count but fewer than ten. The rearrangement uses TRBV7-3 and TRBJ2-7; 7 bases map to TRBD1. The length of the CDR3 is 13 residues. The junction had 8 bases not matched to a gene; V was cut back by 5 bases and J by 7 bases. The germline gives CDR1 SGHTA, CDR2 FQGTGA. The CDR3 DNA follows: TGTGCCAGCAGCCCTAGGGGGCTACGGGAGCAGTACTTC. It is translated as CASSPRGLREQYF.

This clone appeared a few times. This chain links TRBV11-2 with TRBJ1-6, with 9 bases fitting TRBD1. V lost 4 bases and J lost 8; bases outside the gene matches: 6. CDR1 SGHAT and CDR2 FQNNGV come from the germline V gene. The CDR3 runs to 15 residues. CDR3 amino acids: CASSSHRGLDSPLHF. The CDR3 region has the DNA TGTGCCAGCAGCTCCCACAGGGGGCTGGATTCACCCCTCCACTTT.

V usage is TRBV30 and J usage is TRBJ2-7; no reliable D call. The CDR3 extends over 13 amino acids. Trimming removed 3 bases from V and 3 bases from J, with 12 bases in between. Germline V gene lookup returns CDR1 GTSNPN and CDR2 SVGIG (reference sequence). The CDR3 here is CAWSAHESYEQYF. DNA for the CDR3: TGTGCCTGGAGCGCCCACGAAAGCTACGAGCAGTACTTC.

This clone was observed a handful of times. The chain links TRBV11-1 to TRBJ1-6; TRBD1 matches 7 bases. CDR3 length: 14 amino acids. J was trimmed by 9 bases and V by 3 bases; bases with no gene match: 5. Germline values: CDR1 SGHAT, CDR2 FQDESV (reference sequence). In DNA, the CDR3 is TGTGCCAGCAGCTTCACAGGGGTCGTTTCACCCCTCCACTTT. Translated, it gives CASSFTGVVSPLHF.

The chain carries TRBV6-1 and TRBJ1-6; D not certain. Deletions cut 2 bases from V and 5 bases from J, with 4 bases between. CDR3 length: 13 amino acids. Germline CDR1 reads MNHNS; CDR2 reads SASEGT. DNA for the CDR3: TGTGCCAGCAGTGAACAGGATAATTCACCCCTCCACTTT. Translating it yields CASSEQDNSPLHF.

The chain links TRBV30 to TRBJ2-2; the match to TRBD1 covers 7 bases. CDR1 is GTSNPN, CDR2 SVGIG, per germline (reference sequence). The J segment lost 4 bases and the V segment lost 5 bases, leaving 4 bases of the junction unmatched. The CDR3 contains 13 residues. CDR3 coding DNA: TGTGCCTGGGACAGGGTTTCCACCGGGGAGCTGTTTTTT. It yields the protein CAWDRVSTGELFF.

The rearrangement uses TRBV5-1 and TRBJ1-1; D gene uncertain. Per the germline V gene, CDR1 is SGHRS and CDR2 is YFSETQ. V was shortened by 4 bases and J by 0 bases, with 16 bases between the two germline ends. This CDR3 region has 16 residues. The CDR3 bases are TGCGCCAGCAGCCCTAATGGGGTGGGAATGAACACTGAAGCTTTCTTT. Translating it yields CASSPNGVGMNTEAFF.

In this sample, this clone turned up a few times. The V gene is TRBV15, the J gene TRBJ2-2; D is ambiguous. Germline CDR1 reads LNHNV; CDR2 reads YYDKDF (reference sequence). This CDR3 has 14 residues. Trimming stripped 5 bases from V and 3 bases from J, with 10 bases between. The CDR3 sequence: CATSRGPYTGELFF. CDR3 sequence (DNA): TGTGCCACCAGCCGAGGCCCCTACACCGGGGAGCTGTTTTTT.

This clone showed up just a few times. V and J are TRBV2 and TRBJ2-7, with a weak D call TRBD2 (5 bases). The length of the CDR3 is 13 residues. V was pared by 4 bases and J by 3 bases, with 10 bases between. Germline V gives CDR1 SNHLY, CDR2 FYNNEI. The CDR3, as DNA: TGTGCCAGCAGTGGCGGACTCGACTACGAGCAGTACTTC. It yields the protein CASSGGLDYEQYF. Supplemented by reference TRBV2 and TRBJ2-7, the full variable domain reads EPEVTQTPSHQVTQMGQEVILRCVPISNHLYFYWYRQILGQKVEFLVSFYNNEISEKSEIFDDQFSVERPDGSNFTLKIRSTKLEDSAMYFCASSGGLDYEQYFGPGTRLTVT.

The chain has TRBV10-1 and TRBJ2-2, with D tentatively TRBD2 (6 bases). The CDR3 totals 16 residues. Germline assignment: CDR1 WNHNN and CDR2 SYGVQD (reference sequence). V was clipped by 5 bases and J by 1 base, with 14 bases between them. The chain's CDR3 is CASSSLAERNTGELFF. DNA for the CDR3: TGCGCCAGCAGTTCCTTAGCGGAGAGGAACACCGGGGAGCTGTTTTTT.